What follows is one T cell receptor beta chain and its context. Recruitment covered roughly 24 US areas and drew participants whose ages spanned roughly 18 to 100 years. Researchers sorted participants into cohorts using their self-reported clinical history. These data belong to a study of blood T cell repertoires in COVID-19. The overall study: Acute and convalescent COVID-19 samples came from the United States, Italy and Spain.

Original processing notes: Researchers report that nucleated cell counts were estimated from reference gene primer amplification. The protocol was immunoSEQ multiplex PCR, while the TCRdb copy is restricted to in-frame clones and leaves out a portion. The D gene and trimming were derived from the DNA, and the V and J assignments and clone size from that table. This sample has roughly 200,000 clones; approximately 85% occur once, and the top ten carry 6.2%. The source of this sequence is a middle-aged man who had recovered from COVID-19. Sequencing was performed on PBMCs or T cells enriched from blood (not recorded which).

CDR3 bases: TGTGCCAGCAGTTCGCAGGGAGGGCAGTACTTC. Translated, it gives CASSSQGGQYF. The chain uses TRBV6-5 and TRBJ2-7; TRBD2 might be the D (6 bases). V lost 4 bases to trimming and J lost 9 bases, with 10 bases between them. The CDR3 has 11 residues. The germline CDR1 and CDR2 sequences are MNHEY and SVGAGI.